Each of the 24 T cell receptor beta chains below was sequenced from the same sample in a study of cytomegalovirus exposure and HLA in healthy donors. The PCR contained 60 Vbeta and 13 Jbeta primers. Some clones are missing from TCRdb's copy, which holds only in-frame ones; the method was immunoSEQ multiplex PCR. Of 110,000 or so clones listed, under 80% are singletons. Sample: PBMCs. All receptors come from a woman aged 45-59 years in good health and CMV-seropositive.

This clone was picked up a small number of times. V and J are TRBV5-1 and TRBJ1-1; D is unclear. Germline lookup yields CDR1 SGHRS and CDR2 YFSETQ. V dropped 0 bases and J dropped 4 bases, with 7 bases sitting between them. The CDR3 totals 13 residues. DNA for the CDR3: TGCGCCAGCAGCTTGGTAGGGAGCACTGAAGCTTTCTTT. Translated, it gives CASSLVGSTEAFF.

This clone was found once. V is TRBV27 and J is TRBJ1-1; D remains unclear. CDR3 length: 14 amino acids. CDR1 and CDR2 from the germline V gene are MNHEY and SMNVEV (reference sequence). Trimming stripped 5 bases from V and 6 bases from J, with 16 bases between. The CDR3 loop reads CASSPRGRAPEAFF. The CDR3 DNA follows: TGTGCCAGCAGTCCAAGAGGCCGCGCGCCTGAAGCTTTCTTT.

The chain carries TRBV9 and TRBJ1-2, with D possibly being TRBD1 (5 bases). The CDR3 extends over 15 amino acids. Trimming left V 0 bases short and J 0 bases short, with 9 bases between. Germline V gene data show CDR1 as SGDLS and CDR2 as YYNGEE. CDR3 sequence: CASSVGGSTNYGYTF. The DNA for the CDR3 is TGTGCCAGCAGCGTAGGGGGCAGCACTAACTATGGCTACACCTTC.

The rearrangement links TRBV5-1 to TRBJ2-7; TRBD2 matches 8 bases. The CDR3 extends over 16 amino acids. V was clipped by 0 bases and J by 6 bases; unmatched bases: 11. Germline CDR1 reads SGHRS; CDR2 reads YFSETQ. The CDR3 region is CASSLEGGDGGAEQYF. CDR3 coding DNA: TGCGCCAGCAGCTTGGAGGGCGGGGACGGGGGGGCCGAGCAGTACTTC.

This clone showed up just once. The chain joins TRBV5-1 to TRBJ2-4, with TRBD2 identical over 11 bases. The V gene's germline CDR1 is SGHRS and CDR2 YFSETQ. This CDR3 has 16 residues. V was pared by 0 bases and J by 1 base, with 0 bases of the junction left unmatched. CDR3 sequence (DNA): TGCGCCAGCAGCTTGGCTAGCGGGAGGGCCAAAAACATTCAGTACTTC. Its protein is CASSLASGRAKNIQYF.

The genes are TRBV29-1 and TRBJ1-2; D may be TRBD1 (5 bases). Trimming cost V 4 bases and J 8 bases, with 14 bases left between them. Per the germline V gene, CDR1 is SQVTM and CDR2 is ANQGSEA. The CDR3 spans 12 residues. CDR3 loop: CSVGPDSSGYTF. The CDR3 nucleotides are TGCAGCGTTGGCCCTGACAGTTCCGGCTACACCTTC. Drawing the rest from reference TRBV29-1 and TRBJ1-2, the complete variable domain is SAVISQKPSRDICQRGTSLTIQCQVDSQVTMMFWYRQQPGQSLTLIATANQGSEATYESGFVIDKFPISRPNLTFSTLTVSNMSPEDSSIYLCSVGPDSSGYTFGSGTRLTVV.

V and J are TRBV7-9 and TRBJ1-1, with 7 bases fitting TRBD1. V dropped 6 bases and J dropped 4; count of bases not matched to a gene: 11. Germline CDR1 is SEHNR and CDR2 is FQNEAQ (reference sequence). This CDR3 has 15 residues. Here the CDR3 reads CASSYQQGQVTEAFF. CDR3 DNA sequence: TGTGCCAGCAGTTACCAACAGGGGCAAGTCACTGAAGCTTTCTTT.

J is TRBJ1-1 and V is TRBV5-1; the D gene is possibly TRBD1 (6 bases). The CDR3 is made up of 14 amino acids. Trimming shortened V by 0 bases and J by 3 bases, and 9 bases separated the two germline ends. The germline V gene has CDR1 SGHRS and CDR2 YFSETQ. CDR3 DNA: TGCGCCAGCAGCTTGGCGGGGGGCGACACTGAAGCTTTCTTT. Translation: CASSLAGGDTEAFF.

The chain links TRBV7-9 to TRBJ2-3; the D gene is possibly TRBD1 (5 bases). The CDR3 is 15 amino acids. Germline lookup yields CDR1 SEHNR and CDR2 FQNEAQ (reference sequence). Trimming removed 5 bases from V and 0 bases from J, with 12 bases in between. The CDR3 sequence: CASSPRTSSTDTQYF. CDR3 in DNA: TGTGCCAGCAGCCCCAGGACATCTAGCACAGATACGCAGTATTTT.

The gene calls are TRBV19 and TRBJ2-7, with D hard to call. This CDR3 has 16 residues. Between the trimmed V and J ends, which lost 0 bases and 1 base, there was a span of 13 bases. Germline V gene data show CDR1 as LNHDA and CDR2 as SQIVND (reference sequence). In DNA, the CDR3 is TGTGCCAGTAGTATAGATGGTGGGCAGGTATCCTACGAGCAGTACTTC. Protein sequence: CASSIDGGQVSYEQYF.

Written as DNA, the CDR3 is TGTGCCAGCAGTTTTCCCCCCGGGGGGGCCCATAATTCACCCCTCCACTTT. This gives the protein CASSFPPGGAHNSPLHF. The rearrangement uses TRBV27 and TRBJ1-6; D is possibly TRBD1 (6 bases). This CDR3 region has 17 residues. Germline CDR1 and CDR2: MNHEY and SMNVEV (reference sequence). Trimming removed 3 bases at V and 5 bases at J, with 17 bases between.

The chain carries TRBV7-6 and TRBJ2-1; D perhaps matches TRBD1 (5 bases). Trimming took off 5 bases at V and 9 bases at J, with 17 bases between the two ends. This CDR3 is 14 amino acids long. Germline V gives CDR1 SGHVS, CDR2 FNYEAQ. The CDR3 loop reads CASSHMAGKGEQFF. The DNA for the CDR3 is TGTGCCAGCAGCCATATGGCAGGGAAGGGTGAGCAGTTCTTC.

This clone was found a few times. It is likely a read error: a sequence one base away is far more abundant. V gene TRBV28 combines with J gene TRBJ1-4, with 8 bases fitting TRBD1. From germline, CDR1 is MDHEN and CDR2 SYDVKM. The V and J ends lost 6 bases and 2 bases, in that order; junction bases with no gene match: 11. The CDR3 runs 17 residues. CDR3 sequence (DNA): TGTGCCAGCAGCCAGAGGACAGGGACGTTTACTAATGAAAAACTGTTTTTT. Its protein is CASSQRTGTFTNEKLFF.

The rearrangement uses TRBV4-2 and TRBJ1-4, with 7 bases lining up with TRBD1. From germline, CDR1 is LGHNA and CDR2 YNFKEQ. Trimming at V came to 0 bases and at J to 6 bases, leaving 4 bases not matched to a gene. CDR3 length equals 15 residues. The CDR3: CASSQEEGTDEKLFF. The CDR3 DNA follows: TGTGCCAGCAGCCAAGAAGAGGGGACAGATGAAAAACTGTTTTTT.

V and J are TRBV30 and TRBJ2-3; D possibly matches TRBD1 or TRBD2 (10 bases each). CDR1 is GTSNPN, CDR2 SVGIG, per germline (reference sequence). V shed 1 base and J shed 2 bases, with 28 bases lying between them. This CDR3 spans 20 amino acids. CDR3 bases: TGTGCCTGGAGTGCCCGACAGGGGGCAAGCGGGAGGGCGACCACAGATACGCAGTATTTT. Encoded protein: CAWSARQGASGRATTDTQYF.

The chain uses TRBV7-2 and TRBJ1-1; D is unclear. The V end lost 0 bases, the J end lost 1 base, and 9 bases lay between the germline ends. CDR1 and CDR2 from the germline V gene are SGHTA and FQGNSA. CDR3 length: 15 amino acids. CDR3 bases: TGTGCCAGCAGCTTAGCTTGGGCAGCGAACACTGAAGCTTTCTTT. Its translation: CASSLAWAANTEAFF.

This chain links TRBV28 with TRBJ1-5, with D tentatively TRBD1 (6 bases). Per germline, CDR1 MDHEN and CDR2 SYDVKM. V lost 5 bases to trimming and J lost 1 base, with 9 bases between them. The CDR3 runs 14 residues. The CDR3 region is CASSPGTSNQPQHF. For the CDR3, the DNA is TGTGCCAGCAGTCCCGGGACAAGCAATCAGCCCCAGCATTTT.

The chain carries TRBV6-1 and TRBJ1-5, with 9 bases matching TRBD1. After removal of 2 bases from V and 1 base from J, the junction contained 12 bases not matched to a gene. Germline CDR1 reads MNHNS; CDR2 reads SASEGT. The CDR3 runs to 19 residues. The CDR3 coding sequence is TGTGCCAGCAGTGAAACCGGCTGGGGGACAGGGTACAGCAATCAGCCCCAGCATTTT. Residues: CASSETGWGTGYSNQPQHF.

This chain uses TRBV7-9 with TRBJ2-1; 10 bases line up with TRBD2. V lost 1 base to trimming and J lost 9 bases; unmatched junction nucleotides: 9. Germline values: CDR1 SEHNR, CDR2 FQNEAQ (reference sequence). The CDR3 covers 16 residues. For the CDR3, the DNA is TGTGCCAGCAGCTTAGTGCTAGCGGGGGAACGTGGTGAGCAGTTCTTC. This codes for CASSLVLAGERGEQFF.

The J gene is TRBJ2-1, the V gene TRBV28; TRBD2 matches 11 bases. This CDR3 spans 16 amino acids. The germline V gene has CDR1 MDHEN and CDR2 SYDVKM. Losses at the gene ends were 6 bases for V and 3 bases for J; bases not matched to a gene: 7. CDR3 region: CASSTLAGGLYNEQFF. The CDR3 DNA reads as TGTGCCAGCAGCACCCTAGCGGGGGGACTCTACAATGAGCAGTTCTTC.

This clone came up many times. This chain links TRBV2 with TRBJ1-4; D unclear. CDR1 and CDR2 from the germline V gene are SNHLY and FYNNEI. V was pared by 9 bases and J by 8 bases, with 16 bases between. CDR3 length: 13 residues. This CDR3 reads CASFAPAAEKLFF. CDR3 coding DNA: TGTGCCAGTTTCGCACCCGCGGCAGAAAAACTGTTTTTT.

The V and J genes are TRBV4-3 and TRBJ2-7; 8 bases fit TRBD1. Per the germline V gene, CDR1 is LGHNA and CDR2 is YSLEER. The V and J ends lost 0 bases and 4 bases, in that order; junction bases with no gene match: 5. This CDR3 comprises 15 residues. CDR3 bases: TGCGCCAGCAGCCAAGATCCAGGGGGCGATTACGAGCAGTACTTC. Its translation is CASSQDPGGDYEQYF.

The V call is TRBV18, the J call TRBJ2-5, with D perhaps TRBD1 (5 bases). Trimming stripped 2 bases from V and 5 bases from J, with 18 bases between. Germline CDR1 is KGHSH and CDR2 is LQKENI. The CDR3 runs to 16 residues. The CDR3 is CASSPKSGLAGETQYF. As DNA, the CDR3 is TGTGCCAGCTCACCAAAGTCAGGGCTGGCAGGCGAGACCCAGTACTTC.

This sequence joins TRBV29-1 and TRBJ1-2; D is ambiguous. Germline V gene data show CDR1 as SQVTM and CDR2 as ANQGSEA. V was trimmed by 5 bases and J by 4 bases, leaving 8 bases between them. The CDR3 is made up of 11 amino acids. CDR3 nucleotides: TGCAGCGTTAGTACAGTCTATGGCTACACCTTC. Translation gives CSVSTVYGYTF.